This TCR beta chain was identified in a study of blood T cell repertoires in COVID-19. The method was immunoSEQ multiplex PCR; TCRdb's version includes in-frame clones alone and lacks a portion of them. The table lists 230,000 or so clones, roughly 88% of them singletons. Trimming stripped 6 bases from V and 5 bases from J, with 12 bases between. The germline CDR1 and CDR2 sequences are SGHVS and FNYEAQ. This CDR3 comprises 13 residues. This clone was detected only once. Sequences were obtained from peripheral blood. This TCR derives from a woman in her 40s who had recovered from COVID-19. The chain links TRBV7-6 to TRBJ2-3, with D perhaps matching TRBD2 (6 bases). Here the CDR3 reads CASSRDSQDTQYF. CDR3 in DNA: TGTGCCAGCAGTCGGGACTCCCAAGATACGCAGTATTTT.